Below, 13 T cell receptor beta chains from the same sample are listed, as sequenced in a study of control samples from healthy donors and cancer patients. Clones were sequenced by immunoSEQ multiplex PCR, and TCRdb holds only the in-frame ones, with some missing. In the table there are 120,000 or so clones, about 89% of which are singletons. The sequenced sample was blood. The receptors stem from a man in his 60s in good health.

This clone occurred a few times. The chain couples TRBV29-1 to TRBJ1-1; possible D gene TRBD1, 5 bases. Germline CDR1 and CDR2: SQVTM and ANQGSEA. Between the trimmed V and J ends, which lost 6 bases and 4 bases, there was a span of 12 bases. The CDR3 loop spans 12 amino acids. Here the CDR3 reads CSVAGYSTEAFF. The CDR3, as DNA: TGCAGCGTGGCAGGGTATAGCACTGAAGCTTTCTTT.

The chain recombines TRBV5-1 with TRBJ1-4; D might be TRBD1 (5 bases). This CDR3 is built from 15 residues. CDR1 and CDR2 (germline): SGHRS, YFSETQ. V gave up 4 bases and J gave up 7 bases, with 17 bases separating them. CDR3 region: CASSLTGTAGEKLFF. CDR3 nucleotides: TGCGCCAGCAGCCTGACTGGGACGGCGGGTGAAAAACTGTTTTTT.

This clone was found a few times. The chain is built from TRBV19 and TRBJ1-1; D perhaps matches TRBD1 (5 bases). This CDR3 has 13 residues. V lost 7 bases and J 1 base, leaving 10 bases between the germline ends. Per germline, CDR1 LNHDA and CDR2 SQIVND (reference sequence). CDR3 sequence reads: CASTWGPNTEAFF. Here the CDR3 DNA reads TGTGCCAGTACCTGGGGACCGAACACTGAAGCTTTCTTT. The full variable domain, with the rest looked up from reference TRBV19 and TRBJ1-1, is DGGITQSPKYLFRKEGQNVTLSCEQNLNHDAMYWYRQDPGQGLRLIYYSQIVNDFQKGDIAEGYSVSREKKESFPLTVTSAQKNPTAFYLCASTWGPNTEAFFGQGTRLTVV.

This clone was counted a single time. This chain connects TRBV4-3 to TRBJ2-3; maybe TRBD2 (5 bases). Germline V gene lookup returns CDR1 LGHNA and CDR2 YSLEER. The CDR3 totals 16 residues. The V gene lost 4 bases and the J gene lost 2 bases, with 16 bases spanning the gap. CDR3 in amino acids: CASSPHYSVFTDTQYF. The DNA for the CDR3 is TGCGCCAGCAGCCCCCACTATAGCGTTTTCACAGATACGCAGTATTTT.

The rearrangement joins TRBV19 to TRBJ1-6, with D unclear. Per the germline V gene, CDR1 is LNHDA and CDR2 is SQIVND (reference sequence). CDR3 length: 13 amino acids. The germline V and J ends were trimmed by 7 bases and 10 bases, with 14 bases remaining between them. For the CDR3, the DNA is TGTGCCAGTACGGCACACCCCGCATCACCCCTCCACTTT. It translates to CASTAHPASPLHF.

This chain joins TRBV18 and TRBJ1-1; D gene uncertain. The CDR3 is 15 residues long. Germline lookup yields CDR1 KGHSH and CDR2 LQKENI. V dropped 1 base and J dropped 1 base, with 10 bases sitting between them. The CDR3 nucleotides read TGTGCCAGCTCACCACAGACGGAAACGAACACTGAAGCTTTCTTT. Residues: CASSPQTETNTEAFF.

The V gene is TRBV28, the J gene TRBJ1-5; no definite D call. CDR1 is MDHEN and CDR2 is SYDVKM in the germline V gene. V lost 5 bases to trimming and J lost 4 bases, with 9 bases between them. The CDR3 covers 13 residues. CDR3 in amino acids: CASSVTWNQPQHF. Here the CDR3 DNA reads TGTGCCAGCAGTGTAACTTGGAATCAGCCCCAGCATTTT.

The chain links TRBV5-1 to TRBJ2-7, with D uncertain. This CDR3 has 16 residues. Germline V gene lookup returns CDR1 SGHRS and CDR2 YFSETQ. V shed 0 bases and J shed 4 bases, with 17 bases lying between them. This CDR3 is CASSLGTGIPLYEQYF. DNA of the CDR3: TGCGCCAGCAGCTTGGGTACCGGAATTCCTTTGTACGAGCAGTACTTC. Supplemented by reference TRBV5-1 and TRBJ2-7, the full variable domain reads KAGVTQTPRYLIKTRGQQVTLSCSPISGHRSVSWYQQTPGQGLQFLFEYFSETQRNKGNFPGRFSGRQFSNSRSEMNVSTLELGDSALYLCASSLGTGIPLYEQYFGPGTRLTVT.

The chain employs TRBV4-1 and TRBJ2-2; D unresolved. The CDR3 covers 17 residues. Trimming shortened V by 4 bases and J by 0 bases, and 15 bases separated the two germline ends. The germline CDR1 and CDR2 sequences are MGHRA and YSYEKL. The CDR3: CASSLGYISTNTGELFF. As DNA, the CDR3 is TGCGCCAGCAGCCTAGGCTACATCTCAACGAACACCGGGGAGCTGTTTTTT.

This chain uses TRBV3-1 (or the pseudogene TRBV3-2) with TRBJ1-1; TRBD1 is a possible D gene (5 bases). The CDR3 covers 11 residues. CDR1 LGHDT and CDR2 YNNKEL come from the germline V gene (reference sequence). Trimming left V 5 bases short and J 7 bases short, with 8 bases between. This CDR3 reads CASSDGGEAFF. The CDR3 bases are TGTGCCAGCAGCGACGGGGGTGAAGCTTTCTTT.

This chain connects TRBV2 to TRBJ1-2; D is undetermined. The CDR3 runs 14 residues. The germline V and J ends were trimmed by 7 bases and 1 base, with 13 bases remaining between them. From germline, CDR1 is SNHLY and CDR2 FYNNEI. Here the CDR3 DNA reads TGTGCCAGCATCAGCCAGAGGTATAACTATGGCTACACCTTC. Amino acid sequence: CASISQRYNYGYTF.

This chain links TRBV7-9 with TRBJ1-1; maybe TRBD1 (6 bases). V shed 1 base and J shed 2 bases, with 11 bases lying between them. CDR3 length equals 15 residues. In germline, CDR1 is SEHNR, CDR2 FQNEAQ (reference sequence). The CDR3 reads CASSLEGHGNTEAFF. Here the CDR3 DNA reads TGTGCCAGCAGCTTAGAGGGACACGGAAACACTGAAGCTTTCTTT.

The chain employs TRBV4-1 and TRBJ1-2, with D perhaps matching TRBD1 (5 bases). In germline, CDR1 is MGHRA, CDR2 YSYEKL. This CDR3 is 15 amino acids long. The V end was cut by 3 bases, the J end by 5 bases, with 16 bases between. CDR3 amino acids: CASSQAGGVMYGYTF. CDR3 sequence (DNA): TGCGCCAGCAGCCAGGCGGGGGGGGTAATGTATGGCTACACCTTC.